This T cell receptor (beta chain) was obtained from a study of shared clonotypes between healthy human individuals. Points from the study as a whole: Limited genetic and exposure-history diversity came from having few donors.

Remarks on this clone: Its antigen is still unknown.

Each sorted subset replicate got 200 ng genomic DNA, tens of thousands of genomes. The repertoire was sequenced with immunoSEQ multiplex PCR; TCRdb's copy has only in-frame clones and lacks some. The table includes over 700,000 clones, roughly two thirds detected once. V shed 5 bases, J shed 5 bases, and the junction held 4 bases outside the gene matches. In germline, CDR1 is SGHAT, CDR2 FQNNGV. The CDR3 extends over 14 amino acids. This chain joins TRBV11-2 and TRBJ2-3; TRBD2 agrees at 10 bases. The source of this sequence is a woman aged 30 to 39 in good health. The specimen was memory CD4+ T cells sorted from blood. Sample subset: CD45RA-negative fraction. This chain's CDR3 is CASSLAGVKDTQYF. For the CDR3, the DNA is TGTGCCAGCAGCCTAGCGGGAGTAAAAGATACGCAGTATTTT.